Listed below are T cell receptor beta chains from one sample, sequenced in a study of CD8+ T cells in alopecia areata. This table comes from immunoSEQ multiplex PCR, and its TCRdb copy is limited to in-frame clones, with some not included. This sample has 15,000 to 16,000 clones, with about 63% found just once. Sequencing used skin. These receptors were obtained from a human donor with alopecia areata. The CDR3 runs from the conserved cysteine through the conserved F or W. D genes are given only for firm matches. Clone sizes are given selectively: once, few, many, or a class where the clone is expanded.

TRBJ2-7 . . TRBV11-2 CACRGDQNIYEQYF TGTGCCTGCCGGGGAGACCAGAACATCTACGAGCAGTACTTC
TRBJ2-3 . TRBD2 TRBV6-6 CASSYTLAARADTQYF TGTGCCAGCAGTTACACACTAGCGGCCAGGGCAGATACGCAGTATTTT
TRBJ1-2 few . TRBV28 CASSLLGGYTF TGTGCCAGCAGTTTATTGGGAGGCTACACCTTC
TRBJ2-1 . TRBD1 TRBV7-3 CASSRLPGQGSEQFF TGTGCCAGCAGCCGTCTCCCGGGACAGGGGAGTGAGCAGTTCTTC
TRBJ2-1 . . TRBV6-1 CASRGDSYNEQFF TGTGCCAGCAGGGGAGACTCCTACAATGAGCAGTTCTTC
TRBJ2-1 . . TRBV6-5 CASSPRQIIYNEQFF TGTGCCAGCTCCCCGAGACAGATTATATACAATGAGCAGTTCTTC
TRBJ2-1 . . TRBV4-1 CASSQDRLYNEQFF TGCGCCAGCAGCCAAGACCGTTTGTACAATGAGCAGTTCTTC
TRBJ2-1 . TRBD2 TRBV5-1 CASSLAAGGPGEQFF TGCGCCAGCAGCTTGGCGGCGGGAGGGCCGGGTGAGCAGTTCTTC
TRBJ2-1 . TRBD2 TRBV28 CASSLAGGPYNEQFF TGTGCCAGCAGTTTAGCGGGAGGGCCCTACAATGAGCAGTTCTTC
TRBJ2-7 once TRBD2 TRBV7-9 CASSRTSGSSYEQYF TGTGCCAGCAGCCGGACTAGCGGTTCCTCCTACGAGCAGTACTTC
TRBJ2-4 . . TRBV28 CASSLPLASTKNIQYF TGTGCCAGCAGTTTACCCCTCGCTAGCACGAAAAACATTCAGTACTTC
TRBJ2-7 once . TRBV29-1 CSVGVGTHEQYF TGCAGCGTTGGCGTCGGCACGCACGAGCAGTACTTC
TRBJ1-5 . . TRBV28 CASSSLPGFWGNQPQHF TGTGCCAGCAGTTCATTACCGGGCTTCTGGGGCAATCAGCCCCAGCATTTT
TRBJ1-4 few TRBD1 TRBV7-9 CASSIPTGDRGEKLFF TGTGCCAGCAGCATACCGACAGGGGATCGGGGTGAAAAACTGTTTTTT
TRBJ2-1 . . TRBV5-6 CASSWYLRGRGDNEQFF TGTGCCAGCAGCTGGTACTTACGGGGGCGGGGAGACAATGAGCAGTTCTTC
TRBJ2-7 once TRBD1 TRBV7-2 CASSFGTGSYEQYF TGTGCCAGCAGCTTTGGGACAGGATCCTACGAGCAGTACTTC
TRBJ2-7 . . TRBV7-9 CASSLYDRSYEQYF TGTGCCAGCAGCTTATACGACAGGTCATACGAGCAGTACTTC
TRBJ2-7 few TRBD1 TRBV5-1 CASSLGTGGYEQYF TGCGCCAGCAGCTTAGGGACAGGGGGCTACGAGCAGTACTTC
TRBJ2-1 . . TRBV29-1 CSEKTTYNEQFF TGCAGCGAGAAAACGACGTACAATGAGCAGTTCTTC
TRBJ2-3 once . TRBV27 CASSLGPEDTQYF TGTGCCAGCAGTTTAGGACCGGAGGATACGCAGTATTTT
TRBJ2-2 . . TRBV27 CASRRGVTGELFF TGTGCCAGCAGACGTGGTGTGACCGGGGAGCTGTTTTTT
TRBJ2-7 . TRBD1 TRBV19 CASSSPGQLAYEQYF TGTGCCAGTAGTTCCCCGGGACAGCTAGCCTACGAGCAGTACTTC
TRBJ1-4 . . TRBV4-1 CASSQVGRWGNEKLFF TGCGCCAGCAGCCAAGTAGGGCGGTGGGGTAATGAAAAACTGTTTTTT
TRBJ2-7 few . TRBV4-1 CASSRAVGTTYEQYF TGCGCCAGCAGCCGAGCTGTCGGTACGACCTACGAGCAGTACTTC
TRBJ2-1 . . TRBV7-7 CASSSGGSFNEQFF TGTGCCAGCAGCTCCGGGGGCAGCTTCAATGAGCAGTTCTTC
TRBJ2-3 . TRBD2 TRBV10-3 CAIRREWSDTQYF TGTGCCATTAGGCGGGAGTGGTCAGATACGCAGTATTTT
TRBJ2-3 once . TRBV11-3 CASSFSLGIPSTDTQYF TGTGCCAGCAGCTTCTCCCTCGGGATTCCTAGCACAGATACGCAGTATTTT
TRBJ2-1 few TRBD2 TRBV5-1 CASSWGLAGDNEQFF TGCGCCAGCAGCTGGGGACTAGCGGGAGATAATGAGCAGTTCTTC
TRBJ2-2 . . TRBV10-3 CATGGATNTGELFF TGTGCCACCGGTGGTGCGACGAACACCGGGGAGCTGTTTTTT
TRBJ2-4 . . TRBV29-1 CSVEDFSGAAPNIQYF TGCAGCGTTGAAGATTTCTCCGGGGCCGCCCCGAACATTCAGTACTTC
TRBJ2-1 . TRBD2 TRBV5-1 CASSFSGSRDEQFF TGCGCCAGCAGTTTTAGCGGGAGTCGGGATGAGCAGTTCTTC
TRBJ2-1 . TRBD2 TRBV5-1 CASSFRRLAFNDNEQFF TGCGCCAGCAGCTTCCGCAGACTAGCGTTTAACGACAATGAGCAGTTCTTC
TRBJ2-1 few TRBD2 TRBV5-1 CASSLAVAGGNEQFF TGCGCCAGCAGCTTGGCGGTAGCGGGAGGCAATGAGCAGTTCTTC
TRBJ2-1 . TRBD2 TRBV28 CASSLIPGASGRAWNEQFF TGTGCCAGCAGTTTAATCCCTGGCGCTAGCGGGAGGGCATGGAATGAGCAGTTCTTC
TRBJ1-2 . . TRBV29-1 CSVDLEGKQLGYTF TGCAGCGTTGACTTGGAGGGAAAACAGTTAGGCTACACCTTC
TRBJ2-1 . . TRBV19 CASARAQSSYNEQFF TGTGCCAGTGCCCGGGCCCAAAGCTCCTACAATGAGCAGTTCTTC